This TCR beta chain was observed in a study of shared clonotypes between healthy human individuals (dated by TCRdb to the early 2020s). About the full investigation: Two women and three men aged 18 to 49 years were included in the cohort. Per donor, three plates each were used for CD4 naive and CD4 memory, two for CD8 naive, and one for CD8 memory. To estimate repertoire size and how much clonotypes are shared between individuals, the study performed deep sequencing of blood TCR repertoires from about five healthy adults. To increase sequencing depth and limit assay-specific biases, different laboratories used diverse techniques to prepare libraries and sequence TCR repertoires. Per donor, leukapheresis produced somewhere between about 0.85 and 9.5 billion PBMCs.

To note about this clone: Its antigen is currently not known. Base qualities are not provided; no much larger clone lies one nucleotide away.

Using the deep immunoSEQ assay, TCR CDR3 regions were amplified from genomic DNA by multiplex PCR. Extracted genomic DNA from each cell subset was spread evenly across all wells of several immunoSEQ 96-well plates, with each plate serving as a replicate. For sorted subsets, each replicate PCR was loaded with roughly 0.2 ug genomic DNA, equivalent to 25,000 to 30,000 T cell genomes. The purified libraries were quantified using a Qubit 3.0 fluorometer, sized with a Bioanalyzer 2100, and then quantified again using the KAPA Library Quantification kit. Every immunoSEQ 96-well plate was sequenced on a dedicated single-read 150-cycle Illumina NextSeq 550 flow cell. The original pipeline was this. The immunoSEQ output contained only junctional sequences without quality scores, so filtering could not match that applied to full-length reads. To assign V/J genes and CDR3, sequences were annotated against IMGT germline references using PyIR, a Python wrapper for IgBLAST v1.9. Reads were removed for weak V/J assignments (E-value above 1e-6), missing CDR3, stop codons, out-of-frame junctions, or ambiguous translated residues. A V3J clonotype was defined by an identical inferred V gene, J gene, and CDR3 amino acid sequence. The percentage overlap between two repertoires was calculated by dividing the number of shared unique clonotypes by the size of the smaller repertoire. RTK rarefaction, the Chao1 estimator, and Recon v2.1 estimates of unobserved clonotypes were used to assess repertoire richness. For all TCRbeta clonotypes obtained by the gDNA method from four donors, generation probabilities were computed with OLGA. TCRdb stores this immuneACCESS table with in-frame sequences only. Part of the clones is absent; in the studies checked, under half of the shortfall reflects unresolved V genes, and no reason is known for the rest. Clone size and V and J calls were adopted from that table, with D and trimming inferred from the DNA. For this sample there are about 590,000 clones; 95% to 96% appear just once. The biggest ten clones account for less than 0.13% of the sample.

For the CD8 naive samples, CD45RO-negative cells were positively selected for CCR7, yielding a CD45RA+CCR7+ population from which TemRA cells were excluded. Healthy HIV-negative adults with no recently reported acute infections or vaccinations were included as donors. Only Caucasian adults living in Nashville, Tennessee, USA were represented among the donors. After blood collection by leukapheresis, PBMCs were isolated using Ficoll-Histopaque density gradient centrifugation and then cryopreserved in the vapor phase of liquid nitrogen. Purity and quantity of every magnetically sorted T cell population were checked by analytical flow cytometry. From each sorted fraction, genomic DNA was isolated and quantified by UV absorbance on a Nanodrop 2000c. From a lookup of the germline V gene (reference sequence), CDR1 and CDR2 are SEHNR and FQNEAQ. V and J are truncated by 5 bases and 6 bases respectively, leaving an intervening sequence of 17 bases. The CDR3 holds 14 amino acids from the cysteine to the phenylalanine. The kept DNA is CDR3 alone, 42 bases in frame from the first base.

Results the study describes overall, beyond this receptor: Incomplete sequencing was indicated by rarefaction of sorted-subset datasets, despite the large sequencing depth. Because the study included a small number of donors, the genetic and exposure-history diversity represented was limited. Sampling was restricted to blood, and TCR repertoires in tissue are likely to differ from TCR repertoires in blood. Naive subsets generally had larger estimated clonotype richness than memory subsets did. Clonotypes shared by all four sorted-subset donors showed higher generation probabilities than non-shared clonotypes. Across several donors, approximately 5% of naive CD4, roughly 3.4% of naive CD8, 2% to 2.5% of memory CD4, and 0.4% of memory CD8 clonotypes were shared. Pairwise subsampling led to the expectation that sequencing depth would affect the degree of clonotype sharing among donors.

The TCR originated in a woman aged 30 to 39 in good health. Here the chain combines TRBV7-9 and TRBJ2-7; TRBD2 might be the D gene, on 5 matching bases. Source material: naive CD8+ T cells sorted from blood. Sample cell subset or site, as interpreted from the label and publication: CD45RA+CCR7+. The CDR3 in this case is CASSGGLALGEQYF. The bases are TGTGCCAGCAGCGGTGGGCTAGCATTAGGCGAGCAGTACTTC.